This T cell receptor (beta chain) derives from a study of blood T cell repertoires in COVID-19. Assay used: immunoSEQ multiplex PCR; TCRdb lists only in-frame clones, some missing. The data contain around 190,000 clones, 65% to 85% of them singletons. From germline, CDR1 is MDHEN and CDR2 SYDVKM. CDR3 size: 13 residues. With V trimmed by 8 bases and J by 1 base, 2 bases remained unmatched. The sequence derives from a woman between 25 and 40 years old who had recovered from COVID-19. The gene calls are TRBV28 and TRBJ1-5, with 7 bases that match TRBD1. Sequenced material: PBMCs or T cells enriched from blood (not recorded which). CDR3 protein: CASSDRSNQPQHF. As DNA, the CDR3 is TGTGCCAGCTCGGACAGGAGCAATCAGCCCCAGCATTTT. The whole variable domain, remainder taken from reference TRBV28 and TRBJ1-5, is DVKVTQSSRYLVKRTGEKVFLECVQDMDHENMFWYRQDPGLGLRLIYFSYDVKMKEKGDIPEGYSVSREKKERFSLILESASTNQTSMYLCASSDRSNQPQHFGDGTRLSIL.